This T cell receptor beta chain was sequenced for a study of CD8+ T cells in alopecia areata (dated 2018 in TCRdb). Study-level background: In both human patients and the C3H/HeJ mouse model, the study applied high-throughput TCRbeta sequencing to look at T cell clonal expansion in alopecia areata. RNA came from the PAXgene miRNA kit for fixed scalp, the miRNeasy kit for PBMCs, and the RNeasy kit for mouse skin. TCRbeta CDR3 regions were amplified by immunoSEQ multiplex PCR using 35 Vbeta forward and 13 Jbeta reverse primers. On the human side, TCRbeta sequencing was run on scalp tissue and on sorted CD4+ and CD8+ peripheral blood T cells from healthy controls and from alopecia areata patients with either patchy or totalis/universalis disease. Scalp clonality was compared among normal scalp (n=4), patchy alopecia areata scalp (n=8), and alopecia totalis/universalis scalp (n=8). Overall results and qualifications from the work: Compared with normal scalp, lesional scalp, particularly in alopecia totalis/universalis, had higher clonality and more expanded CD8+ clones, which suggests antigenic drive. TCR sequences shared between patients were less clear than in mice, possibly partly because of HLA diversity in the patient population. Scalp TCR repertoire analysis is complicated because resident alphabeta T cells in normal human skin are also sequenced, whereas mouse skin is dominated by gammadelta T cells.

Counted from cysteine to phenylalanine, this CDR3 has 13 amino acids. Only CDR3 DNA is held: 39 bases, read in frame from base 1. The junction shows trimming of 2 bases on V and 8 bases on J, plus 11 bases between the germline ends. The germline V gene provides CDR1 SNHLY and CDR2 FYNNEI. The library was made by the immunoSEQ multiplex PCR assay. To provide template for TCR sequencing, every sample had RNA extracted and reverse transcribed into cDNA. SuperScript III was used for first-strand cDNA synthesis, primed with a 2:1 mix of oligo-dT and random hexamers. A synthetic immune receptor repertoire was used to assess amplification bias, and residual bias was removed computationally. Per the original workflow: After raw reads were preprocessed to remove errors, the CDR3 was defined following IMGT conventions as running from the conserved cysteine to phenylalanine. Clonality was computed by normalizing Shannon entropy by log2 of the number of productive unique TCRs and subtracting the result from 1. Whether each scalp clone was CD4 or CD8 was inferred by checking scalp TCRbeta sequences against the CD4 and CD8 repertoires from sorted blood. TCRdb re-hosts the immuneACCESS table, in-frame sequences only. Its copies lack some clones; in the studies checked, an unresolved V gene accounts for under half of them, and the cause for the rest is not known. V, J and clone size derive from that table, while D and trimming were established from the DNA sequence. This sample comprises 95,000 to 120,000 clones, roughly 55% of them detected only once. Roughly 25% of the sample lies in the top ten.

Lesional scalp punch biopsies and peripheral blood were collected from alopecia areata patients. PBMCs were isolated by density centrifugation and stained for CD3, CD4 and CD8, and CD4+ and CD8+ T cells were sorted on a FACSAria. As part of a multicenter biomarker study, untreated alopecia areata patients were recruited. Blood CD8+ T cells from roughly five biomarker-study patients were further sorted into NKG2D-low and NKG2D-high fractions. As regards this clone: No antigen is known for it. No base-level quality is on record; no much larger clone is a single base apart.

The receptor was isolated from a human donor with alopecia areata. The sequenced sample consisted of NKG2D-low CD8+ T cells sorted from blood. The sample's cell subset or site label is to be understood as: sorted CD8+ NKG2D-low blood T cells. The V gene is TRBV2 and the J gene is TRBJ2-3, with no D gene named confidently. Here is the DNA: TGTGCCAGCAGTGAATGGGGATCCCCTACGCAGTATTTT. It codes for CASSEWGSPTQYF.